The sequence of this TCR beta chain was determined in a study of radiation and T cells in renal cell carcinoma (TCRdb year 2020). In terms of the full investigation: The samples were obtained from a clinical trial, where primary renal cell carcinomas were treated with 15 Gy stereotactic body radiation therapy and then removed by nephrectomy 4 weeks afterward. A total of 50 or so samples underwent TCR beta sequencing, made up of some 26 tumors and around 27 peripheral blood samples. In the 55 or so samples combined, 4,016,671 unique CDR3 nucleotide sequences were found, encoding roughly 2.5 million unique CDR3 amino acid sequences. What the work shows at the level of the full study, not this receptor alone: Because pretreatment tumor biopsies were not available, the study could not determine whether clonotypes were already present within the tumor at baseline. Changes in the blood repertoire were not tracked past 4 weeks after treatment. The single-armed trial design could not address effects of radiation dose or scheduling on the TCR repertoire. In blood, the top tumor clonotypes increased from baseline to 2 weeks after radiation and then shrank by 4 weeks, which suggests a temporary expansion of tumor-resident clones.

The CDR3 sequence holds 12 residues, the cysteine and phenylalanine included. Only the CDR3 region is kept as DNA, spanning 36 bases read in frame from base 1. V sheds 8 bases and J sheds 6 bases, leaving 13 bases between their ends. CDR1 and CDR2 are read off the germline V gene as MDHEN and SYDVKM. TCR beta libraries were generated from genomic DNA with the immunoSEQ kit, following the manufacturer's recommendations. Library preparation used a first multiplex PCR with proprietary primers, then a second PCR adding unique barcodes, with bead cleanups after each round. Each sample batch included a kit-provided positive control reaction and a negative control reaction. The final libraries were assessed on an Agilent 4200 TapeStation D1000 ScreenTape, pooled by volume, and quantified by qPCR. Sequencing ran on an Illumina NextSeq500 with a MidOutput 150-cycle cartridge, using 156 Read1 and 15 Index1 cycles with kit custom primers. The pooled library was loaded at approximately 0.98 pM with roughly 19% PhiX control spiked in. The study's processing was this. Vendor-processed data were analyzed in R, and a clonotype was defined as all T cells sharing the same CDR3 nucleotide sequence. For clone abundance analyses, frequencies were normalized to the 10,000 most abundant clones in each sample. Public T cell clones, which averaged fewer than five per sample, were removed prior to analysis. Tumor-enriched clonotypes and baseline blood-enriched clonotypes were defined as those with an abundance difference of at least 32-fold between compartments. A beta-binomial differential abundance model was used to identify clonotypes that were expanded or contracted between blood time points. The Baroni-Urbani and Buser coefficient was used to measure tumor-blood repertoire similarity, and groups were compared with two-tailed Wilcoxon tests in R. TCRdb mirrors the immuneACCESS table, restricted to in-frame sequences. Some clones are absent from its copies; in checked studies, under half trace to an unresolved V gene, and the reason for the others is unknown. V, J and clone size were drawn from that table, and D and trimming were deduced from the DNA. Present in this sample are some 130,000 clones, 88% of which were seen just once. Nearly 6% of the sample belongs to the ten largest clones.

What this sample's time point label stands for: blood 2 weeks post-SBRT. The intended sense of this specimen's treatment or condition label: 15 Gy SBRT to primary tumor, nephrectomy 4 weeks later. To follow tumor-enriched clonotypes, serial peripheral blood was collected from radiation-treated patients at baseline and at 2 weeks and 4 weeks after SBRT. All patients had renal cell carcinoma with clear cell pathology. The QIAamp DNA Blood Mini Kit (Qiagen) was used to prepare genomic DNA for TCR sequencing. The analyses included only samples that passed all quality control checks. Details on this clone: The clone's antigen remains unknown. Base quality data are lacking; no much larger clone is found one base away.

This chain is built from TRBV28 and TRBJ1-1; the best D guess is TRBD1, with 6 bases matching. The receptor was derived from a woman in her sixties or seventies with renal cell carcinoma. Sequences were derived from blood, sampled from a patient whose treatment included radiotherapy and nephrectomy. CDR3 sequence: CASLTHRAEAFF. The DNA sequence follows: TGTGCCAGCCTCACTCACAGGGCTGAAGCTTTCTTT.